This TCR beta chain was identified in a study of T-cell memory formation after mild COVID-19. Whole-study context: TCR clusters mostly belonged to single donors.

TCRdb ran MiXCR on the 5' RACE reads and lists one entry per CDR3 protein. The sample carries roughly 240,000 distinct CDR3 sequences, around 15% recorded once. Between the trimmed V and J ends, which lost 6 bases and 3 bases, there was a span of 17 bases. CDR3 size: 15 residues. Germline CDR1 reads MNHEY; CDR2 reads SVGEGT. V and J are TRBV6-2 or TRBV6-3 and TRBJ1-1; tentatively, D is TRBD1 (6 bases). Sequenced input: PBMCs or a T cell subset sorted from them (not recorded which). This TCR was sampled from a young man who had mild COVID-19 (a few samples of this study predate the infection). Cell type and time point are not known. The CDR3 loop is CASRPGTPEHTEAFF. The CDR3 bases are TGTGCCAGCAGACCCGGGACACCGGAACACACTGAAGCTTTCTTT.